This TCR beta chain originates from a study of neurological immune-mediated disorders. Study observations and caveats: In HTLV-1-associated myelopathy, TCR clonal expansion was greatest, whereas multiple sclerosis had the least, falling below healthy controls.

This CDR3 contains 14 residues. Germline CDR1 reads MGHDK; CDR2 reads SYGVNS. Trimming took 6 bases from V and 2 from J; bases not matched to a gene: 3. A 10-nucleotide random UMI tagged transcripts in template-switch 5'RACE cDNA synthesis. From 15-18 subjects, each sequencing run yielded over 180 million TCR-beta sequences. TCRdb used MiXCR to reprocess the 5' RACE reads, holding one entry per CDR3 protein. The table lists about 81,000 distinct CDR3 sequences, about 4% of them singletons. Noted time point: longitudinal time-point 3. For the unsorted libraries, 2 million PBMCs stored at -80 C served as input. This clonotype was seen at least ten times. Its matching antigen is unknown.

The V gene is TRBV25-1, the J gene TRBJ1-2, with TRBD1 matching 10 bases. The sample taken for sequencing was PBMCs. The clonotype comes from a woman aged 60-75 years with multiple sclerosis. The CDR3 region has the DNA TGTGCCAGCAGAAAGGGACAGGGGAACTATGGCTACACCTTC. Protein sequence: CASRKGQGNYGYTF.